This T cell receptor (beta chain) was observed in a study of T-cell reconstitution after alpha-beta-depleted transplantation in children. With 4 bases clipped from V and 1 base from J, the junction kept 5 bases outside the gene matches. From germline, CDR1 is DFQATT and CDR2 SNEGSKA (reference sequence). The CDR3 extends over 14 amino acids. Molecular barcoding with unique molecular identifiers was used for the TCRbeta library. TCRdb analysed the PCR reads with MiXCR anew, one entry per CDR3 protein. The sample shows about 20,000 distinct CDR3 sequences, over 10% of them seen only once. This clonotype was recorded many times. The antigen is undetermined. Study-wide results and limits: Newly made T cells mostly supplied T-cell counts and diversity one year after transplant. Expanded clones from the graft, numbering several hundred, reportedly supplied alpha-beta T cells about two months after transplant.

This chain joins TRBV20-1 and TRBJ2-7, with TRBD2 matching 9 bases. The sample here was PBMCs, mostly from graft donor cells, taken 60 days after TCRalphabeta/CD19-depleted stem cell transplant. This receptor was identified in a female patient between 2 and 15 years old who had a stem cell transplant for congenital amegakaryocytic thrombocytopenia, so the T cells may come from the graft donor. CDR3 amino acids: CSAIRTSESYEQYF. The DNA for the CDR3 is TGCAGTGCTATTAGGACTAGCGAGTCCTACGAGCAGTACTTC.